The 25 T cell receptor beta chains listed next were all sequenced from one sample in a study of cytomegalovirus exposure and HLA in healthy donors. The PCR employed 60 Vbeta primers together with 13 Jbeta primers. Clones were sequenced by immunoSEQ multiplex PCR, and TCRdb holds only the in-frame ones, with some missing. The table shows roughly 100,000 clones, with roughly 15% occurring only once. Input material: PBMCs. All receptors derive from a female donor in good health and CMV-seronegative.

This chain connects TRBV9 to TRBJ2-7; D unclear. Trimming pared 0 bases from V and 0 bases from J, leaving 10 bases between. Germline-derived CDR1 and CDR2 are SGDLS and YYNGEE. This CDR3 region has 15 residues. In DNA, the CDR3 is TGTGCCAGCAGCGTAGGAGGAAGGAGCTCCTACGAGCAGTACTTC. As protein: CASSVGGRSSYEQYF.

This clone showed up just a few times. The chain joins TRBV7-2 to TRBJ2-3, with a tentative D call TRBD2 (5 bases). Germline CDR1 SGHTA, CDR2 FQGNSA. This CDR3 region has 15 residues. The V end lost 5 bases, the J end lost 0 bases, and 12 bases lay between the germline ends. The CDR3, as DNA: TGTGCCAGCAGCCCCGGGGTACGGAGCACAGATACGCAGTATTTT. Translation: CASSPGVRSTDTQYF.

The rearrangement joins TRBV27 to TRBJ2-7; 11 bases fit TRBD1. In germline, CDR1 is MNHEY, CDR2 SMNVEV (reference sequence). Trimming cost V 5 bases and J 6 bases; bases outside gene matches: 9. The length of the CDR3 is 15 residues. CDR3: CASSTIRDRGAEQYF. The CDR3 coding sequence is TGTGCCAGCAGTACAATCCGGGACAGGGGGGCCGAGCAGTACTTC.

This clone was counted a few times. The V call is TRBV28, the J call TRBJ2-5, with 7 bases identical to TRBD1. CDR3 length equals 16 residues. V shed 5 bases and J 7 bases; nucleotides not matched to a gene: 16. Germline CDR1 and CDR2: MDHEN and SYDVKM. CDR3 loop: CASSLPRDSERMTQYF. In DNA form, the CDR3 reads TGTGCCAGCAGTCTCCCCCGGGACAGCGAAAGGATGACCCAGTACTTC.

This chain uses TRBV5-8 with TRBJ2-7; a weak D match, TRBD1 (6 bases). CDR3 length: 15 amino acids. Trimming stripped 6 bases from V and 7 bases from J, with 23 bases between. Germline V CDR1 and CDR2: SGHTS, YDEGEE. The CDR3 DNA follows: TGTGCCAGCACCCCTTCGCCGGGACATTCTTGGGAGCAGTACTTC. Translating it yields CASTPSPGHSWEQYF.

This clone has a handful of counts. V gene TRBV6-5 combines with J gene TRBJ1-2; TRBD1 agrees at 7 bases. The ends lost 5 bases at V and 4 bases at J; junction bases unmatched: 4. Germline lookup yields CDR1 MNHEY and CDR2 SVGAGI. This CDR3 is built from 13 residues. The CDR3 DNA sequence: TGTGCCAGCAGTCAAGGACAGGTCTATGGCTACACCTTC. This codes for CASSQGQVYGYTF.

This clone was counted a few times. V gene TRBV18 combines with J gene TRBJ1-2; a possible D gene is TRBD1 (5 bases). The CDR3 loop spans 15 amino acids. V was shortened by 6 bases and J by 4 bases, with 18 bases between the two germline ends. Germline values: CDR1 KGHSH, CDR2 LQKENI. CDR3 region: CASSPNTGATYGYTF. CDR3 sequence (DNA): TGTGCCAGCTCCCCCAACACTGGGGCCACCTATGGCTACACCTTC.

This sequence joins TRBV7-3 and TRBJ2-2; 8 bases match TRBD2. Germline loops: CDR1 SGHTA, CDR2 FQGTGA. V shed 5 bases, J shed 2 bases, and the junction held 1 base outside the gene matches. The CDR3 contains 14 residues. CDR3 sequence: CASSLAGNTGELFF. In nucleotides, the CDR3 is TGTGCCAGCAGCCTAGCGGGCAACACCGGGGAGCTGTTTTTT. The whole variable domain, filled in from reference TRBV7-3 and TRBJ2-2, reads GAGVSQTPSNKVTEKGKYVELRCDPISGHTALYWYRQSLGQGPEFLIYFQGTGAADDSGLPNDRFFAVRPEGSVSTLKIQRTERGDSAVYLCASSLAGNTGELFFGEGSRLTVL.

The chain is built from TRBV4-3 and TRBJ1-2; tentative D call: TRBD1 (5 bases). Trimming cost V 0 bases and J 8 bases, with 19 bases left between them. CDR3 length: 16 residues. The germline V gene encodes CDR1 LGHNA and CDR2 YSLEER. CDR3 in amino acids: CASSQDGSGWGGGYTF. Here the CDR3 DNA reads TGCGCCAGCAGCCAAGACGGTTCGGGTTGGGGCGGCGGCTACACCTTC.

A few counts support this clone. This chain links TRBV2 with TRBJ1-2; D is uncertain. This CDR3 has 12 amino acids. The V end was cut by 4 bases, the J end by 4 bases, with 7 bases between. CDR1 is SNHLY and CDR2 is FYNNEI in the germline V gene. The CDR3 protein is CASSVTAYGYTF. CDR3 coding DNA: TGTGCCAGCAGTGTTACAGCCTATGGCTACACCTTC.

V usage is TRBV29-1 and J usage is TRBJ1-1; D not certain. Germline lookup yields CDR1 SQVTM and CDR2 ANQGSEA. Trimming pared 4 bases from V and 0 bases from J, leaving 6 bases between. The CDR3 has 12 residues. The CDR3 DNA sequence: TGCAGCGTTGGACACATGAACACTGAAGCTTTCTTT. It codes for CSVGHMNTEAFF. Complete variable domain (other parts from reference TRBV29-1 and TRBJ1-1): SAVISQKPSRDICQRGTSLTIQCQVDSQVTMMFWYRQQPGQSLTLIATANQGSEATYESGFVIDKFPISRPNLTFSTLTVSNMSPEDSSIYLCSVGHMNTEAFFGQGTRLTVV.

This clone turned up a few times. The chain combines TRBV14 with TRBJ1-1; no clear D. Germline loops: CDR1 SGHDN, CDR2 FVKESK. V was trimmed by 4 bases and J by 1 base, leaving 13 bases between them. The CDR3 runs 15 residues. DNA for the CDR3: TGTGCCAGCAGCCGAGTGGACTTACAGAACACTGAAGCTTTCTTT. It translates to CASSRVDLQNTEAFF. The whole variable domain, remainder taken from reference TRBV14 and TRBJ1-1, is EAGVTQFPSHSVIEKGQTVTLRCDPISGHDNLYWYRRVMGKEIKFLLHFVKESKQDESGMPNNRFLAERTGGTYSTLKVQPAELEDSGVYFCASSRVDLQNTEAFFGQGTRLTVV.

This clone was found a few times. The chain carries TRBV5-1 and TRBJ2-1, with D perhaps matching TRBD1 (6 bases). Germline assignment: CDR1 SGHRS and CDR2 YFSETQ. Trimming removed 4 bases at V and 6 bases at J, with 17 bases between. The CDR3 runs to 15 residues. The CDR3 loop reads CASSQSRTVRNEQFF. The CDR3 DNA follows: TGCGCCAGCAGCCAATCCCGGACAGTTCGCAATGAGCAGTTCTTC.

This chain uses TRBV30 with TRBJ1-3, with D hard to call. Trimming removed 2 bases at V and 4 bases at J, with 9 bases between. Germline V gene lookup returns CDR1 GTSNPN and CDR2 SVGIG (reference sequence). The CDR3 totals 13 residues. The DNA of the CDR3 is TGTGCCTGGAGTACCAGCAGGGGAAACACCATATATTTT. This translates into CAWSTSRGNTIYF.

This clone occurred a few times. The same CDR3 can be traced to other DNA sequences in this sample. This chain links TRBV9 with TRBJ2-5, with D possibly being TRBD1 (6 bases). There are 15 residues in the CDR3. The V and J ends lost 0 bases and 2 bases respectively, with 11 bases between them. Per germline, CDR1 SGDLS and CDR2 YYNGEE. The CDR3, as DNA: TGTGCCAGCAGCGTAGGTGGGGGCTTTCAAGAGACCCAGTACTTC. This gives the protein CASSVGGGFQETQYF.

This clone was observed a handful of times. In nucleotides, the CDR3 is TGTGCCAGCAGCACCAGCGGCGGGGGCTGGGAGACCCAGTACTTC. Encoded protein: CASSTSGGGWETQYF. The chain joins TRBV14 to TRBJ2-5; D might be TRBD2 (7 bases). CDR3 length equals 15 residues. The V end was cut by 5 bases, the J end by 5 bases, with 18 bases between. CDR1 SGHDN and CDR2 FVKESK come from the germline V gene. Combining the CDR3 with reference TRBV14 and TRBJ2-5 gives the whole variable domain EAGVTQFPSHSVIEKGQTVTLRCDPISGHDNLYWYRRVMGKEIKFLLHFVKESKQDESGMPNNRFLAERTGGTYSTLKVQPAELEDSGVYFCASSTSGGGWETQYFGPGTRLLVL.

This clone showed up just a few times. The chain uses TRBV27 and TRBJ1-5; tentative D call: TRBD1 (6 bases). Germline V gene data show CDR1 as MNHEY and CDR2 as SMNVEV (reference sequence). The CDR3 spans 14 residues. The ends were cut back, 3 bases at V and 3 bases at J, with 9 bases in the middle. As DNA, the CDR3 is TGTGCCAGCAGTTTCACAGGGTTCAATCAGCCCCAGCATTTT. Protein product: CASSFTGFNQPQHF.

The V and J genes are TRBV7-2 and TRBJ1-3, with a tentative D call TRBD1 (6 bases). Germline V gives CDR1 SGHTA, CDR2 FQGNSA. This CDR3 has 16 amino acids. Between the trimmed V and J ends, which lost 2 bases and 0 bases, there was a span of 11 bases. The CDR3 protein is CASSLSGHLSGNTIYF. The CDR3 nucleotides read TGTGCCAGCAGCTTATCGGGACATCTCTCTGGAAACACCATATATTTT.

The V call is TRBV28, the J call TRBJ2-3, with 7 bases fitting TRBD2. Per the germline V gene, CDR1 is MDHEN and CDR2 is SYDVKM. With V trimmed by 11 bases and J by 5 bases, 7 bases remained unmatched. This CDR3 contains 12 residues. As DNA, the CDR3 is TGTGCCTCGAGGGAGGGCGGAGATACGCAGTATTTT. Translating gives CASREGGDTQYF.

V usage is TRBV5-4 and J usage is TRBJ1-1, with a possible D match to TRBD1 (5 bases). CDR3 size: 15 residues. V was trimmed by 3 bases and J by 4 bases, leaving 16 bases between them. Germline CDR1 is SGHNT and CDR2 is YYREEE (reference sequence). This chain's CDR3 is CASSSPDTGPTEAFF. The CDR3 coding sequence is TGTGCCAGCAGCTCTCCGGACACAGGACCCACTGAAGCTTTCTTT.

This sequence joins TRBV5-4 and TRBJ2-5, with 8 bases aligning to TRBD2. Trimming at V came to 1 base and at J to 5 bases, leaving 10 bases not matched to a gene. Germline lookup yields CDR1 SGHNT and CDR2 YYREEE (reference sequence). This CDR3 region has 16 residues. This chain's CDR3 is CASSLSPSGGPETQYF. The CDR3 DNA follows: TGTGCCAGCAGCTTGAGTCCGAGCGGGGGCCCCGAGACCCAGTACTTC. Drawing the rest from reference TRBV5-4 and TRBJ2-5, the complete variable domain is ETGVTQSPTHLIKTRGQQVTLRCSSQSGHNTVSWYQQALGQGPQFIFQYYREEENGRGNFPPRFSGLQFPNYSSELNVNALELDDSALYLCASSLSPSGGPETQYFGPGTRLLVL.

The chain is built from TRBV13 and TRBJ2-7, with a tentative D call TRBD1 (5 bases). Germline assignment: CDR1 PRHDT and CDR2 FYEKMQ (reference sequence). The ends were cut back, 5 bases at V and 3 bases at J, with 11 bases in the middle. The length of the CDR3 is 13 residues. In nucleotides, the CDR3 is TGTGCCAGCAGCCTCACAGGTTACTACGAGCAGTACTTC. Its translation: CASSLTGYYEQYF.

The chain carries TRBV18 and TRBJ1-3; 7 nucleotides match TRBD1. Trimming cost V 1 base and J 0 bases; bases outside gene matches: 6. The CDR3 has 17 residues. Germline assignment: CDR1 KGHSH and CDR2 LQKENI. CDR3 sequence reads: CASSPRATGDSGNTIYF. DNA for the CDR3: TGTGCCAGCTCACCACGGGCCACAGGGGACTCTGGAAACACCATATATTTT. Using reference TRBV18 and TRBJ1-3 for the parts outside the CDR3, the full variable domain is NAGVMQNPRHLVRRRGQEARLRCSPMKGHSHVYWYRQLPEEGLKFMVYLQKENIIDESGMPKERFSAEFPKEGPSILRIQQVVRGDSAAYFCASSPRATGDSGNTIYFGEGSWLTVV.

The sample holds a few counts of this clone. This chain connects TRBV5-6 to TRBJ2-1; D unresolved. This CDR3 contains 18 residues. CDR1 is SGHDT and CDR2 is YYEEEE in the germline V gene. Trimming removed 0 bases at V and 0 bases at J, with 16 bases between. CDR3: CASSLAVGTYLSYNEQFF. In nucleotides, the CDR3 is TGTGCCAGCAGCTTGGCCGTTGGCACGTACCTCTCCTACAATGAGCAGTTCTTC. The full variable domain, completed using reference TRBV5-6 and TRBJ2-1, is DAGVTQSPTHLIKTRGQQVTLRCSPKSGHDTVSWYQQALGQGPQFIFQYYEEEERQRGNFPDRFSGHQFPNYSSELNVNALLLGDSALYLCASSLAVGTYLSYNEQFFGPGTRLTVL.

This clone was detected only a few times. V usage is TRBV30 and J usage is TRBJ2-7; 8 bases line up with TRBD1. The germline gives CDR1 GTSNPN, CDR2 SVGIG (reference sequence). Losses at the gene ends were 4 bases for V and 3 bases for J; bases not matched to a gene: 2. The CDR3 sequence is 12 residues long. This CDR3 is CAWTGTGYEQYF. For the CDR3, the DNA is TGTGCCTGGACAGGGACAGGCTACGAGCAGTACTTC. The full variable domain, completed using reference TRBV30 and TRBJ2-7, is SQTIHQWPATLVQPVGSPLSLECTVEGTSNPNLYWYRQAAGRGLQLLFYSVGIGQISSEVPQNLSASRPQDRQFILSSKKLLLSDSGFYLCAWTGTGYEQYFGPGTRLTVT.